The 27 T cell receptor beta chains listed next were all sequenced from one sample in a study of CD8+CD57+ T cells in acquired aplastic anemia. TCR beta VDJ and CDR3 were profiled, and genomic DNA was the template. TCRdb re-analysed the reads in MiXCR, keeping a single row per CDR3 protein. The sample gives around 220,000 distinct CDR3 sequences, around 49% of which show up once; roughly 21% is in the top ten. By flow cytometry, patients selected for sequencing had shown an expansion of CD8+CD57+ cells. Material for sequencing was sorted CD4+, CD8+, or CD8+CD57+ T cells (not recorded which) from PBMCs. All receptors derive from a human donor with aplastic anemia.

About this clonotype itself: This clone may be a read error of a much larger clone one base away. The chain has TRBV5-1 and TRBJ1-1; no firm D call. This CDR3 has 15 amino acids. Germline assignment: CDR1 SGHRS and CDR2 YFSETQ. CDR3 in amino acids: CASGLEAGAGTEAFF. The CDR3 DNA follows: TGCGCCAGCGGCTTGGAGGCCGGAGCGGGCACTGAAGCTTTCTTT.

This chain links TRBV20-1 with TRBJ2-5, with 7 bases that match TRBD1. CDR1 is DFQATT, CDR2 SNEGSKA, per germline (reference sequence). The CDR3 extends over 14 amino acids. V shed 6 bases, J shed 9 bases, and the junction held 16 bases outside the gene matches. CDR3 coding DNA: TGCAGTGCCAAACCGACAGGGAGTAATCAGCCCCAGTACTTC. The encoded protein is CSAKPTGSNQPQYF.

This clonotype was seen ten or more times. This chain joins TRBV20-1 and TRBJ2-2; 12 positions agree with TRBD1. V shed 1 base, J shed 6 bases, and the junction held 3 bases outside the gene matches. Germline V gene sequence: CDR1 DFQATT, CDR2 SNEGSKA (reference sequence). CDR3 size: 15 residues. CDR3 sequence reads: CSARAGTGGSGELFF. CDR3 nucleotide sequence: TGCAGTGCTAGAGCCGGGACAGGGGGCTCCGGGGAGCTGTTTTTT.

The CDR3 coding sequence is TGTGCCAGCAGTGCAGCGGGGGCGCGGCAGCCCCAGCATTTT. It yields the protein CASSAAGARQPQHF. The chain couples TRBV7-2 to TRBJ1-5, with D tentatively TRBD1 (6 bases). The V end lost 6 bases, the J end lost 7 bases, and 16 bases lay between the germline ends. This CDR3 spans 14 amino acids. From germline, CDR1 is SGHTA and CDR2 FQGNSA.

On this clonotype itself: A much larger clone lies one base from this, so it may be a read error. The CDR3 ends on some other residue instead of the conserved phenylalanine or tryptophan, so this is likely a read error. The J gene is TRBJ1-6, the V gene TRBV7-2; maybe TRBD1 (6 bases). Germline V gene sequence: CDR1 SGHTA, CDR2 FQGNSA. The CDR3 loop spans 16 amino acids. CDR3 protein: CASSQKLGGYNSPLHL. The CDR3 DNA is TGCGCCAGCAGCCAAAAGTTAGGGGGGTATAATTCACCCCTCCACCTT.

This clonotype was counted many times. This chain links TRBV5-1 with TRBJ1-1; 7 bases are shared with TRBD1. The V gene end was trimmed by 2 bases and the J gene end by 0 bases; junction bases not matched to a gene: 4. The CDR3 is 15 residues long. Germline values: CDR1 SGHRS, CDR2 YFSETQ. The CDR3 DNA reads as TGCGCCAGCAGCTTACAGGGGCCCATGAACACTGAAGCTTTCTTT. Translation: CASSLQGPMNTEAFF.

This clonotype was observed many times. The CDR3 reads CASSIAGEVYGYTF. The DNA for the CDR3 is TGTGCCAGTAGTATCGCAGGGGAAGTGTATGGCTACACCTTC. The chain carries TRBV19 and TRBJ1-2; the D gene is possibly TRBD1 (6 bases). V lost 3 bases to trimming and J lost 5 bases, with 13 bases between them. From germline, CDR1 is LNHDA and CDR2 SQIVND (reference sequence). This CDR3 is 14 amino acids long.

The chain links TRBV15 to TRBJ1-6, with TRBD1 matching 7 bases. The CDR3 contains 17 residues. V shed 0 bases, J shed 8 bases, and the junction held 10 bases outside the gene matches. Germline V gene sequence: CDR1 LNHNV, CDR2 YYDKDF (reference sequence). The CDR3 nucleotides read TGTGCCACCAGCAGAGACCTGGCCGGTAGGGGGCATTCACCCCTCCACTTT. Amino acids: CATSRDLAGRGHSPLHF. Filled out from reference TRBV15 and TRBJ1-6, the complete variable domain reads DAMVIQNPRYQVTQFGKPVTLSCSQTLNHNVMYWYQQKSSQAPKLLFHYYDKDFNNEADTPDNFQSRRPNTSFCFLDIRSPGLGDTAMYLCATSRDLAGRGHSPLHFGNGTRLTVT.

Comment on this clonotype: Just one base apart from a much larger clone, this may be a read error. The rearrangement joins TRBV19 to TRBJ1-1; D perhaps matches TRBD1 (5 bases). In germline, CDR1 is LNHDA, CDR2 SQIVND (reference sequence). The CDR3 extends over 15 amino acids. CDR3: CASSIGGEARGAASF. CDR3 coding DNA: TGTGCCAGTAGTATAGGGGGGGAGGCGAGGGGAGCGGCTTCCTTT.

This clonotype was seen ten or more times. The junction and the germline gene differ at one end; a read error may be behind it. The chain is built from TRBV7-7 and TRBJ1-2, with a weak D call TRBD1 (5 bases). Germline lookup yields CDR1 SSHAT and CDR2 FNYEAQ (reference sequence). The CDR3 is made up of 15 amino acids. CDR3 bases: TGTGCTAGCAGCTTTTCACAGGCTCTGGTCTATGGCTACACCTTC. This encodes CASSFSQALVYGYTF.

This clonotype occurred many times. V and J are TRBV10-3 and TRBJ1-2; D is possibly TRBD1 (6 bases). The V gene lost 3 bases and the J gene lost 5 bases, with 13 bases spanning the gap. Germline V gene lookup returns CDR1 ENHRY and CDR2 SYGVKD. This CDR3 has 14 residues. The chain's CDR3 is CAISEQGGGYGYTF. DNA of the CDR3: TGTGCCATCAGTGAACAGGGCGGGGGATATGGCTACACCTTC.

The rearrangement uses TRBV2 and TRBJ2-5; 7 bases are shared with TRBD2. The J segment lost 0 bases and the V segment lost 9 bases, leaving 4 bases of the junction unmatched. The CDR3 is 13 residues long. Germline CDR1 SNHLY, CDR2 FYNNEI. In nucleotides, the CDR3 is TGTGCCAGGGGGGGGGAAGACCAAGAGACCCAGTACTTC. This sequence encodes CARGGEDQETQYF.

This sequence joins TRBV9 and TRBJ2-2; D is uncertain. Looked up from germline, CDR1 is SGDLS and CDR2 is YYNGEE. The CDR3 runs to 16 residues. Trimming took 0 bases from V and 7 from J, leaving 16 bases between them. The CDR3 loop reads CASSVVPTWASGELFF. The CDR3, as DNA: TGTGCCAGCAGCGTAGTGCCGACGTGGGCTAGCGGGGAGCTGTTTTTT.

This clonotype was recorded many times. The CDR3 region is CASSEKGGNTIYF. For the CDR3, the DNA is TGCGCCAGCAGTGAGAAGGGTGGAAACACCATATATTTT. This chain joins TRBV10-2 and TRBJ1-3; D gene unclear. V lost 2 bases, J lost 3 bases, and 5 bases lay in between. The CDR3 is 13 residues long. Looked up from germline, CDR1 is WSHSY and CDR2 is SAAADI.

The chain uses TRBV6-6 and TRBJ1-3; 9 bases agree with TRBD1. Germline CDR1 is MNHNY and CDR2 is SVGAGI (reference sequence). This CDR3 contains 15 residues. V gave up 7 bases and J gave up 1 base; unmatched junction bases: 5. In DNA, the CDR3 is TGTGCCAGCATCCCGGGACAGGGTTCTGGAAACACCATATATTTT. This codes for CASIPGQGSGNTIYF.

There are many counts of this clonotype. The V gene is TRBV12-3 or TRBV12-4, the J gene TRBJ1-2, with 11 bases matching TRBD1. This CDR3 comprises 14 residues. Trimming cost V 7 bases and J 4 bases; bases outside gene matches: 5. The CDR3 coding sequence is TGTGCCAGCACCCTGGACAGGGGGCTCTATGGCTACACCTTC. Translated: CASTLDRGLYGYTF.

This clonotype was recorded at least ten times. This chain links TRBV2 with TRBJ2-7; D call uncertain. The germline gives CDR1 SNHLY, CDR2 FYNNEI. The CDR3 length is 12 residues. V lost 2 bases, J lost 6 bases, and 8 bases lay in between. CDR3 protein: CASSEQTPEQYF. CDR3 in DNA: TGTGCCAGCAGTGAACAGACACCCGAGCAGTACTTC.

Of note for this clonotype: Likely a read error: the CDR3 ends without its conserved phenylalanine or tryptophan. V gene TRBV10-3 combines with J gene TRBJ2-7, with 7 bases that match TRBD1. V lost 6 bases, J lost 5 bases, and 7 bases stayed unmatched. The germline gives CDR1 ENHRY, CDR2 SYGVKD. CDR3 length equals 13 residues. CDR3 nucleotides: TGTGCCATCAGCCGGGACAGTATCAACGAGCAGTACTCC. Its protein product is CAISRDSINEQYS.

The gene calls are TRBV6-5 and TRBJ1-1; D uncertain. With 5 bases removed from V and 7 bases from J, the gap between germline ends came to 11 bases. Germline V lookup: CDR1 MNHEY, CDR2 SVGAGI. CDR3 length: 12 amino acids. The CDR3, as DNA: TGTGCCAGCAGTGAAAGGGAGATTGAAGCTTTCTTT. This codes for CASSEREIEAFF.

A word on this clonotype: The junction shows a germline mismatch at one end, possibly a read error. The CDR3 reads CASSQDRDRYDEQFF. DNA for the CDR3: TGCGCCAGCAGCCAAGACCGCGACAGGTACGATGAGCAGTTCTTC. V usage is TRBV25-1 and J usage is TRBJ2-1; TRBD1 is a possible D gene (6 bases). This CDR3 has 15 amino acids. The germline V gene has CDR1 MGHDK and CDR2 SYGVNS. The full variable domain, with the rest looked up from reference TRBV25-1 and TRBJ2-1, is EADIYQTPRYLVIGTGKKITLECSQTMGHDKMYWYQQDPGMELHLIHYSYGVNSTEKGDLSSESTVSRIRTEHFPLTLESARPSHTSQYLCASSQDRDRYDEQFFGPGTRLTVL.

CDR3 coding DNA: TGCAGCTTGACCCACGGGATCACTGAAGCTTTCTTT. It is translated as CSLTHGITEAFF. The chain joins TRBV29-1 to TRBJ1-1; D is uncertain. Trimming removed 8 bases from V and 4 bases from J, with 14 bases in between. CDR3 length equals 12 residues. From germline, CDR1 is SQVTM and CDR2 ANQGSEA.

In this sample, this clonotype turned up many times. This CDR3 reads CASSPQFMTRSRVLDQPQHF. For the CDR3, the DNA is TGTGCCAGCAGCCCCCAATTCATGACGCGGAGTCGAGTTTTGGATCAGCCCCAGCATTTT. V is TRBV7-8 and J is TRBJ1-5; D call uncertain. In germline, CDR1 is SGHVS, CDR2 FQNEAQ. There are 20 residues in the CDR3. V lost 5 bases, J lost 5 bases, and 31 bases lay in between.

The chain combines TRBV2 with TRBJ1-1; a weak D match, TRBD1 (6 bases). The CDR3 sequence is 13 residues long. Germline V gives CDR1 SNHLY, CDR2 FYNNEI. Trimming removed 6 bases from V and 6 bases from J, with 14 bases in between. The DNA of the CDR3 is TGTGCCAGCAGGGGGGGGCCAATCGCTGAAGCTTTCTTT. Its protein product is CASRGGPIAEAFF.

This chain connects TRBV10-3 to TRBJ1-6; 7 nucleotides align to TRBD1. V lost 3 bases to trimming and J lost 7 bases; unmatched junction nucleotides: 6. Germline CDR1 and CDR2: ENHRY and SYGVKD. This CDR3 is 15 amino acids long. CDR3 sequence: CAISEGTAKNSPLHF. The CDR3 nucleotides read TGTGCCATCAGTGAAGGGACAGCGAAGAATTCACCCCTCCACTTT.

This clonotype was found many times. The chain joins TRBV9 to TRBJ2-1, with TRBD1 identical over 8 bases. Germline lookup yields CDR1 SGDLS and CDR2 YYNGEE. The CDR3 runs to 15 residues. J lost 6 bases, V lost 4 bases, and 9 bases had no gene match. This CDR3 is CASSPLDRGSNEQFF. The DNA for the CDR3 is TGTGCCAGCAGCCCACTCGACAGGGGAAGCAATGAGCAGTTCTTC.

This clonotype was seen at least ten times. The chain joins TRBV10-3 to TRBJ2-5; D unclear. V was trimmed by 3 bases and J by 5 bases, leaving 10 bases between them. The CDR3 consists of 13 residues. CDR1 is ENHRY and CDR2 is SYGVKD in the germline V gene. CDR3 region: CAISDGERETQYF. CDR3 DNA: TGTGCCATCAGTGACGGTGAACGGGAGACCCAGTACTTC.

This clonotype has a count of ten or more. This sequence joins TRBV2 and TRBJ2-3; no firm D call. CDR3 size: 14 residues. Trimming took off 7 bases at V and 0 bases at J, with 11 bases between the two ends. CDR1 SNHLY and CDR2 FYNNEI come from the germline V gene. The CDR3 reads CASKTLFSTDTQYF. CDR3 in DNA: TGTGCCAGCAAGACGCTATTTAGCACAGATACGCAGTATTTT.